This T cell receptor beta chain is drawn from a study of blood T cell repertoires in COVID-19. Across the whole study: The samples span acute and convalescent COVID-19 from the United States, Italy and Spain. Sample material is recorded as cDNA or gDNA derived from T cells, B-cell-depleted T cells, or PBMCs.

Germline V gives CDR1 LNHDA, CDR2 SQIVND (reference sequence). The V segment lost 9 bases and the J segment 5 bases; nucleotides outside the gene matches: 10. This CDR3 is 14 amino acids long. The Seattle site enrolled patients during active infection and followed them longitudinally. Per the study methods: Reference gene primer amplification gave nucleated cell count estimates. The table came from immunoSEQ multiplex PCR; TCRdb's copy has only in-frame clones and leaves some out. V, J and clone size are taken as reported in that table, and D and trimming were inferred from the DNA itself. This sample has tens of thousands of clones, with over 75% found just once.

This rearrangement joins TRBV19 to TRBJ1-1; 9 bases line up with TRBD1. Specimen: peripheral blood. The sequence derives from a man aged 50 to 59 with COVID-19, enrolled during active disease. CDR3 residues: CASRQQGASTEAFF. DNA of the CDR3: TGTGCCAGCCGACAACAGGGGGCGAGTACTGAAGCTTTCTTT.